Reported below is one T cell receptor beta chain. V was clipped by 3 bases and J by 7 bases; unmatched bases: 6. The CDR3 covers 13 residues. Germline V lookup: CDR1 SGHNT, CDR2 YYREEE (reference sequence). These data come from a study of technical replicates of blood from several donors. Sequencing was performed with immunoSEQ multiplex PCR; in TCRdb, only in-frame clones are kept and a portion is missing. Of approximately 76,000 clones listed, 95% to 98% are singletons. The receptor's source is a human donor in good health. The sequencing sample was made of T cells isolated from PBMCs. The chain is built from TRBV5-4 and TRBJ1-2, with 7 positions matching TRBD1. CDR3 coding DNA: TGTGCCAGCAGCTCCGACAGGGTGTTTGGCTACACCTTC. This translates into CASSSDRVFGYTF.